A single sample gave rise to the 16 T cell receptor beta chains below, sequenced in a study of blood T cell repertoires in COVID-19. The table came from immunoSEQ multiplex PCR; TCRdb's copy has only in-frame clones and leaves some out. The repertoire includes around 140,000 clones, 81% of them detected once, and 8.4% sits in the top ten. The specimen was peripheral blood. The receptors derive from a woman in her sixties with active or convalescent COVID-19.

The rearrangement links TRBV11-2 to TRBJ1-5; D unresolved. This CDR3 region has 15 residues. Trimming took 0 bases from V and 7 from J, leaving 13 bases between them. CDR1 and CDR2 from the germline V gene are SGHAT and FQNNGV. CDR3 coding DNA: TGTGCCAGCAGCTTAGACTCCGGGGTTGGGCAGCCCCAGCATTTT. Translated, it gives CASSLDSGVGQPQHF.

This clone is a singleton in its sample. V and J are TRBV10-3 and TRBJ2-2; 8 nucleotides match TRBD2. CDR1 is ENHRY and CDR2 is SYGVKD in the germline V gene. The CDR3 spans 15 residues. Trimming removed 6 bases from V and 7 bases from J; junction bases left unmatched: 10. The CDR3 region has the DNA TGTGCCATCAGCCTCAGCGGGAGAAGTGACGGGGAGCTGTTTTTT. Its protein product is CAISLSGRSDGELFF.

The CDR3: CATSDLLAGGYNEQFF. For the CDR3, the DNA is TGTGCCACCAGTGATTTGCTAGCGGGAGGGTACAATGAGCAGTTCTTC. The rearrangement uses TRBV24-1 and TRBJ2-1; 12 bases line up with TRBD2. Germline V gene lookup returns CDR1 KGHDR and CDR2 SFDVKD. CDR3 length: 16 amino acids. The ends lost 0 bases at V and 4 bases at J; junction bases unmatched: 0.

This chain joins TRBV7-3 and TRBJ2-7, with 10 bases matching TRBD1. The CDR3 totals 14 residues. V lost 5 bases and J lost 5; bases outside the gene matches: 6. The germline V gene has CDR1 SGHTA and CDR2 FQGTGA. The CDR3 sequence is CASSTSGQGNEQYF. The CDR3 DNA is TGTGCCAGCAGCACATCGGGACAGGGGAACGAGCAGTACTTC.

This chain joins TRBV3-1 (or the pseudogene TRBV3-2) and TRBJ2-1; TRBD2 aligns across 10 bases. The germline gives CDR1 LGHDT, CDR2 YNNKEL (reference sequence). The CDR3 spans 15 residues. Trimming removed 4 bases from V and 7 bases from J; junction bases left unmatched: 7. CDR3 sequence (DNA): TGTGCCAGCAGCCGAGCGGGAGGGGCCGGGAATGAGCAGTTCTTC. It yields the protein CASSRAGGAGNEQFF.

V and J are TRBV11-2 and TRBJ2-2; 7 bases line up with TRBD1. The ends lost 5 bases at V and 2 bases at J; junction bases unmatched: 11. The CDR3 is 17 amino acids. The V gene's germline CDR1 is SGHAT and CDR2 FQNNGV. The CDR3, as DNA: TGTGCCAGCAGCCCGGGGACCTGGGACAGAAACACCGGGGAGCTGTTTTTT. Residues: CASSPGTWDRNTGELFF. The whole variable domain, remainder taken from reference TRBV11-2 and TRBJ2-2, is EAGVAQSPRYKIIEKRQSVAFWCNPISGHATLYWYQQILGQGPKLLIQFQNNGVVDDSQLPKDRFSAERLKGVDSTLKIQPAKLEDSAVYLCASSPGTWDRNTGELFFGEGSRLTVL.

This chain uses TRBV7-9 with TRBJ1-3; D is ambiguous. Germline CDR1 reads SEHNR; CDR2 reads FQNEAQ (reference sequence). V lost 1 base, J lost 7 bases, and 11 bases lay in between. The CDR3 is 14 amino acids. The CDR3 DNA follows: TGTGCCAGCAGCTTAGGTGGTGAGGTGAACACCATATATTTT. Translated: CASSLGGEVNTIYF.

Here the CDR3 DNA reads TGTGCCAGCAGTTCTACGAGAGGCACTGAAGCTTTCTTT. Its protein product is CASSSTRGTEAFF. The chain has TRBV12-3 or TRBV12-4 and TRBJ1-1, with no clear D. The CDR3 length is 13 residues. V was shortened by 4 bases and J by 4 bases, with 10 bases between the two germline ends.

The rearrangement uses TRBV5-1 and TRBJ2-2, with no clear D. CDR1 and CDR2 (germline): SGHRS, YFSETQ. The CDR3 contains 16 residues. Trimming cost V 2 bases and J 5 bases, with 16 bases left between them. The CDR3 bases are TGCGCCAGCAGCTTTTCTACGAGCTCTTCAACCGGGGAGCTGTTTTTT. Translated, it gives CASSFSTSSSTGELFF.

The rearrangement joins TRBV20-1 to TRBJ2-7; 12 bases agree with TRBD2. V lost 3 bases and J lost 2; bases outside the gene matches: 5. Germline V gene lookup returns CDR1 DFQATT and CDR2 SNEGSKA (reference sequence). The CDR3 contains 15 residues. Here the CDR3 DNA reads TGCAGTGCTAGTGGGACTAGCGGGTTCACCTACGAGCAGTACTTC. It encodes CSASGTSGFTYEQYF.

This clone was counted between two and nine times. The CDR3 sequence is CASSPQGTGSYEQYF. CDR3 DNA: TGTGCCAGCAGCCCCCAAGGGACAGGGTCCTACGAGCAGTACTTC. V is TRBV7-9 and J is TRBJ2-7, with 9 positions matching TRBD1. The CDR3 has 15 residues. Per the germline V gene, CDR1 is SEHNR and CDR2 is FQNEAQ (reference sequence). The J segment lost 1 base and the V segment lost 5 bases, leaving 6 bases of the junction unmatched.

This clone was found once. The rearrangement uses TRBV28 and TRBJ2-5, with 7 positions matching TRBD1. Germline V CDR1 and CDR2: MDHEN, SYDVKM. V was clipped by 5 bases and J by 3 bases; unmatched bases: 9. CDR3 length equals 15 residues. CDR3 loop: CASSPLIGQEETQYF. The CDR3 coding sequence is TGTGCCAGCAGTCCCCTGATCGGACAGGAAGAGACCCAGTACTTC.

In nucleotides, the CDR3 is TGTGCCAGCACTAAGGACGGGAAAGCCTCTTACGAGCAGTACGTC. This sequence encodes CASTKDGKASYEQYV. This chain connects TRBV2 to TRBJ2-7; tentatively, D is TRBD2 (5 bases). The CDR3 consists of 15 residues. Germline CDR1 SNHLY, CDR2 FYNNEI. V was cut by 7 bases and J by 4 bases, with 20 bases left in between.

The J gene is TRBJ2-7, the V gene TRBV3-1 (or the pseudogene TRBV3-2); 9 bases are shared with TRBD2. Trimming cost V 2 bases and J 6 bases; bases outside gene matches: 8. CDR1 and CDR2 (germline): LGHDT, YNNKEL (reference sequence). This CDR3 has 15 residues. The CDR3 coding sequence is TGTGCCAGCAGCCAAAGGAGTAGCGGGAGCCTCGAGCAGTACTTC. Protein product: CASSQRSSGSLEQYF.

The rearrangement joins TRBV30 to TRBJ2-1; D may be TRBD2 (6 bases). V was clipped by 3 bases and J by 7 bases, with 10 bases between them. This CDR3 has 12 residues. CDR1 and CDR2 from the germline V gene are GTSNPN and SVGIG (reference sequence). The CDR3: CAWSLLANEQFF. In DNA, the CDR3 is TGTGCCTGGAGCTTACTAGCAAATGAGCAGTTCTTC. Drawing the rest from reference TRBV30 and TRBJ2-1, the complete variable domain is SQTIHQWPATLVQPVGSPLSLECTVEGTSNPNLYWYRQAAGRGLQLLFYSVGIGQISSEVPQNLSASRPQDRQFILSSKKLLLSDSGFYLCAWSLLANEQFFGPGTRLTVL.

The chain combines TRBV6-1 with TRBJ1-4; possible D gene TRBD1, 5 bases. The V gene's germline CDR1 is MNHNS and CDR2 SASEGT. CDR3 length equals 14 residues. With 3 bases removed from V and 4 bases from J, the gap between germline ends came to 9 bases. CDR3 DNA: TGTGCCAGCAGTGATGGGGGGATTAATGAAAAACTGTTTTTT. Its translation is CASSDGGINEKLFF.